This is a list of T cell receptor beta chains from one sample in a study of regulatory T cells in long-lasting Graves disease. TCRdb called the multiplex PCR reads again in MiXCR, with one record for every CDR3 protein. The sample has hundreds of thousands of distinct CDR3 sequences; about 15% are singletons. These same data were also listed under a study on T cells in Graves' hyperthyroidism and ophthalmopathy.

The sequencing used peripheral blood mononuclear cells (PBMCs), collected at new diagnosis, from a patient treated with antithyroid drugs. These receptors were collected from a woman between 25 and 40 years old with Graves disease. Both conserved end residues are part of each CDR3. Fields, in order: V gene, D gene, clone size, J gene, CDR3 protein, CDR3 DNA. D genes are given only for firm matches. Clone size is given for some rows only: seen once, a few or many times, or a class if the clone is expanded.

V gene: TRBV3-1; D gene: .; clone size: few; J gene: TRBJ2-7; CDR3 protein: CASSQGSRESHEQYF; CDR3 DNA: TGTGCCAGCAGCCAAGGTTCCAGGGAAAGCCACGAGCAGTACTTC
V gene: TRBV20-1; D gene: TRBD2; clone size: .; J gene: TRBJ2-3; CDR3 protein: CSVKRLAGFSGPGADTQYF; CDR3 DNA: TGCAGTGTGAAGCGGCTAGCGGGATTTTCGGGGCCCGGCGCAGATACGCAGTATTTT
V gene: TRBV5-1; D gene: .; clone size: .; J gene: TRBJ2-5; CDR3 protein: CASSSGGKTGNKETQYF; CDR3 DNA: TGCGCCAGCAGCTCCGGGGGAAAGACAGGGAACAAAGAGACCCAGTACTTC
V gene: TRBV3-1; D gene: .; clone size: .; J gene: TRBJ2-7; CDR3 protein: CASSRGWASETYEQYF; CDR3 DNA: TGTGCCAGCAGCCGAGGTTGGGCTAGCGAAACCTACGAGCAGTACTTC
V gene: TRBV9; D gene: .; clone size: few; J gene: TRBJ2-2; CDR3 protein: CASSGLGDTGELFF; CDR3 DNA: TGTGCCAGCAGTGGACTGGGGGACACCGGGGAGCTGTTTTTT
V gene: TRBV3-1; D gene: TRBD1; clone size: few; J gene: TRBJ2-2; CDR3 protein: CASSLYRDRSNTGELFF; CDR3 DNA: TGTGCCAGCAGCCTCTACCGGGACAGGTCGAACACCGGGGAGCTGTTTTTT
V gene: TRBV7-3; D gene: .; clone size: .; J gene: TRBJ2-1; CDR3 protein: CASSPDRYNEQFF; CDR3 DNA: TGTGCCAGCAGCCCCGACAGATACAATGAGCAGTTCTTC
V gene: TRBV11-3; D gene: TRBD1; clone size: many; J gene: TRBJ2-7; CDR3 protein: CASMDRASREQYF; CDR3 DNA: TGTGCCTCAATGGACAGGGCTAGTCGGGAGCAGTACTTC
V gene: TRBV6-4; D gene: .; clone size: .; J gene: TRBJ2-1; CDR3 protein: CASLARGGEQFF; CDR3 DNA: TGTGCCAGCCTAGCGCGAGGGGGAGAGCAGTTCTTC
V gene: TRBV27; D gene: .; clone size: many; J gene: TRBJ2-6; CDR3 protein: CASSPTRSSGANVLTF; CDR3 DNA: TGTGCCAGCAGTCCCACGAGGAGCTCTGGGGCCAACGTCCTGACTTTC
V gene: TRBV7-2; D gene: TRBD1; clone size: few; J gene: TRBJ1-1; CDR3 protein: CASSTQSGTGYEAFF; CDR3 DNA: TGTGCCAGCAGCACCCAATCCGGGACAGGATATGAAGCTTTCTTT